Each of the 14 T cell receptor beta chains below was sequenced from the same sample in a study of neurological immune-mediated disorders. TCRdb recomputed calls from the 5' RACE reads with MiXCR, one row per CDR3 protein. The profile shows some 60,000 distinct CDR3 sequences, roughly 10% of them singletons. Time point in this sample: longitudinal time-point 2. What was sequenced was PBMCs. These receptors all stem from a man aged 30 to 45 in good health.

This clonotype was counted at least ten times. This chain connects TRBV7-6 to TRBJ2-1, with 12 bases that match TRBD2. The CDR3 consists of 19 residues. Germline V lookup: CDR1 SGHVS, CDR2 FNYEAQ. V lost 1 base, J lost 0 bases, and 7 bases stayed unmatched. CDR3: CASSLGPSGRGSSYNEQFF. CDR3 DNA sequence: TGTGCCAGCAGCTTAGGGCCTAGCGGGAGGGGTAGCTCCTACAATGAGCAGTTCTTC.

This clonotype appeared many times. The chain employs TRBV6-2 or TRBV6-3 and TRBJ2-7; 10 bases fit TRBD2. This CDR3 contains 14 residues. V gave up 6 bases and J gave up 5 bases; unmatched junction bases: 7. The germline V gene has CDR1 MNHEY and CDR2 SVGEGT. The CDR3 DNA follows: TGTGCCAGCAGACCCGGACTAGCGGTCCACGAGCAGTACTTC. It codes for CASRPGLAVHEQYF.

This clonotype has ten or more counts. The chain has TRBV5-6 and TRBJ2-7; D is perhaps TRBD1 (5 bases). The CDR3 runs 13 residues. The V end lost 2 bases, the J end lost 4 bases, and 10 bases lay between the germline ends. Per the germline V gene, CDR1 is SGHDT and CDR2 is YYEEEE. The CDR3 sequence: CASSLDREYEQYF. DNA for the CDR3: TGTGCCAGCAGCTTAGACAGAGAATACGAGCAGTACTTC. The variable domain in full, with the rest retrieved from reference TRBV5-6 and TRBJ2-7, is DAGVTQSPTHLIKTRGQQVTLRCSPKSGHDTVSWYQQALGQGPQFIFQYYEEEERQRGNFPDRFSGHQFPNYSSELNVNALLLGDSALYLCASSLDREYEQYFGPGTRLTVT.

This clonotype came up many times. The chain carries TRBV11-2 and TRBJ1-2; D unresolved. CDR1 and CDR2 from the germline V gene are SGHAT and FQNNGV. V was cut by 5 bases and J by 8 bases, with 12 bases left in between. The CDR3 sequence is 12 residues long. The CDR3 loop is CASSLRVEGYTF. Here the CDR3 DNA reads TGTGCCAGCAGCCTAAGGGTGGAGGGCTACACCTTC. Combining the CDR3 with reference TRBV11-2 and TRBJ1-2 gives the whole variable domain EAGVAQSPRYKIIEKRQSVAFWCNPISGHATLYWYQQILGQGPKLLIQFQNNGVVDDSQLPKDRFSAERLKGVDSTLKIQPAKLEDSAVYLCASSLRVEGYTFGSGTRLTVV.

At least ten counts were recorded for this clonotype. J is TRBJ2-5 and V is TRBV20-1; 10 bases fit TRBD1. V gave up 6 bases and J gave up 4 bases; unmatched junction bases: 11. Germline V gives CDR1 DFQATT, CDR2 SNEGSKA (reference sequence). The length of the CDR3 is 15 residues. The CDR3 DNA reads as TGCAGTGCCCCCGGGCGGGACAGGGGTGGAGAGACCCAGTACTTC. This codes for CSAPGRDRGGETQYF.

This clonotype was seen repeatedly, ten times or more. This chain joins TRBV9 and TRBJ1-5; D remains ambiguous. V was pared by 10 bases and J by 3 bases, with 14 bases between. Germline CDR1 and CDR2: SGDLS and YYNGEE. This CDR3 is 13 amino acids long. The CDR3 region is CARRPGTNQPQHF. In DNA form, the CDR3 reads TGTGCCCGGAGGCCGGGAACCAATCAGCCCCAGCATTTT. Variable domain in full (rest from reference TRBV9 and TRBJ1-5): DSGVTQTPKHLITATGQRVTLRCSPRSGDLSVYWYQQSLDQGLQFLIQYYNGEERAKGNILERFSAQQFPDLHSELNLSSLELGDSALYFCARRPGTNQPQHFGDGTRLSIL.

This clonotype was recorded at least ten times. This chain uses TRBV2 with TRBJ2-5, with D uncertain. Trimming removed 8 bases from V and 5 bases from J, with 12 bases in between. CDR3 size: 12 residues. Germline CDR1 SNHLY, CDR2 FYNNEI. CDR3 residues: CASRRLQETQYF. CDR3 coding DNA: TGTGCCAGCCGAAGGTTACAGGAGACCCAGTACTTC.

This clonotype has a count of ten or more. The chain recombines TRBV5-1 with TRBJ2-2, with 7 bases lining up with TRBD1. Germline V gene data show CDR1 as SGHRS and CDR2 as YFSETQ. V shed 7 bases, J shed 3 bases, and the junction held 3 bases outside the gene matches. The CDR3 has 13 residues. The CDR3 bases are TGCGCCAGCGAGACAGGGCACACCGGGGAGCTGTTTTTT. Protein product: CASETGHTGELFF.

This clonotype has just a few counts. The gene calls are TRBV28 and TRBJ1-2, with D unclear. The germline V and J ends were trimmed by 7 bases and 4 bases, with 13 bases remaining between them. The germline gives CDR1 MDHEN, CDR2 SYDVKM. The CDR3 has 13 residues. The CDR3 is CASNSGRGYGYTF. The CDR3 bases are TGTGCCAGCAACTCGGGGAGAGGCTATGGCTACACCTTC.

This clonotype appeared many times. This sequence joins TRBV24-1 and TRBJ2-5; D is unclear. The CDR3 totals 14 residues. The germline gives CDR1 KGHDR, CDR2 SFDVKD. Trimming left V 3 bases short and J 5 bases short, with 12 bases between. CDR3 amino acids: CATSDADGGETQYF. The CDR3 DNA reads TGTGCCACCAGTGATGCGGACGGCGGTGAGACCCAGTACTTC.

This clonotype was detected ten times or more. This chain links TRBV7-9 with TRBJ2-7; unclear D gene. The V gene lost 5 bases and the J gene lost 1 base, with 12 bases spanning the gap. The CDR3 covers 14 residues. Germline V lookup: CDR1 SEHNR, CDR2 FQNEAQ (reference sequence). CDR3 sequence (DNA): TGTGCCAGCAGCCCTAAGGAGCAATCCTACGAGCAGTACTTC. This codes for CASSPKEQSYEQYF. The variable domain in full, with the rest retrieved from reference TRBV7-9 and TRBJ2-7, is DTGVSQNPRHKITKRGQNVTFRCDPISEHNRLYWYRQTLGQGPEFLTYFQNEAQLEKSRLLSDRFSAERPKGSFSTLEIQRTEQGDSAMYLCASSPKEQSYEQYFGPGTRLTVT.

There are many counts of this clonotype. In this CDR3 the conserved last residue, phenylalanine or tryptophan, is missing, so a read error is likely. The limits of the CDR3 on the DNA are not certain, so only TCRdb's listed CDR3 is given. The chain carries TRBV18 and TRBJ2-1; the table names TRBD1, a call not compared with the DNA. Termini included, the CDR3 measures 14 amino acids. Germline loops: CDR1 KGHSH, CDR2 LQKENI. The CDR3 is CASSHDLPSATSLY.

This clonotype was observed once. A much larger clone lies one base from this, so it may be a read error. V and J are TRBV28 and TRBJ1-1; no clear D gene. Trimming took off 2 bases at V and 1 base at J, with 8 bases between the two ends. The germline CDR1 and CDR2 sequences are MDHEN and SYDVKM. The CDR3 has 14 amino acids. The CDR3 is CASSLTNKNTEAFF. As DNA, the CDR3 is TGTGCCAGCAGTTTAACGAACAAGAACACTGAAGCTTTCTTT.

This chain connects TRBV11-2 to TRBJ2-4, with D tentatively TRBD1 (5 bases). V was cut by 6 bases and J by 0 bases, with 21 bases left in between. There are 18 residues in the CDR3. Germline CDR1 reads SGHAT; CDR2 reads FQNNGV. CDR3 nucleotides: TGTGCCAGCAGACCTTATTCGGACAACCAACTAGCCAAAAACATTCAGTACTTC. It codes for CASRPYSDNQLAKNIQYF.